This T cell receptor (beta chain) was captured in a study of blood T cell repertoires in COVID-19. Study summary: Spain, Italy and the United States supplied samples that represented acute and convalescent COVID-19. Sample material is recorded as cDNA or gDNA derived from T cells, B-cell-depleted T cells, or PBMCs.

Original processing notes: From reference gene primer amplification, estimates of nucleated cell counts were derived. The assay was immunoSEQ multiplex PCR, and TCRdb's table has in-frame clones only and misses some. The V and J calls and clone size are taken from that table; D and trimming were inferred from the DNA. Of approximately 190,000 clones listed, about 80% are singletons. This clone appeared a single time. Per germline, CDR1 SGHRS and CDR2 YFSETQ. With 4 bases clipped from V and 1 base from J, the junction kept 3 bases outside the gene matches. The CDR3 is made up of 15 amino acids. Material: PBMCs or T cells enriched from blood (not recorded which). The sequence came from a woman aged 55 to 70 with acute COVID-19. The chain has TRBV5-1 and TRBJ2-2; 8 nucleotides match TRBD2. For the CDR3, the DNA is TGCGCCAGCAGCCTTAGCGGGAAGAACACCGGGGAGCTGTTTTTT. Amino acid sequence: CASSLSGKNTGELFF. Complete variable domain (other parts from reference TRBV5-1 and TRBJ2-2): KAGVTQTPRYLIKTRGQQVTLSCSPISGHRSVSWYQQTPGQGLQFLFEYFSETQRNKGNFPGRFSGRQFSNSRSEMNVSTLELGDSALYLCASSLSGKNTGELFFGEGSRLTVL.